A single sample is the source of the 13 T cell receptor beta chains below, sequenced in a study of control samples from healthy donors and cancer patients (dated by TCRdb to 2020 to 2022). The library was built by means of the immunoSEQ multiplex PCR assay. Entries here come from immuneACCESS through TCRdb and include only in-frame sequences with V and J called. Some clones fail to appear in such tables; in the studies checked, an unresolved V gene covers under half of the shortfall, and the cause of the remainder is unknown. The sample contains about 65,000 clones, about nine tenths of them found a single time. The ten largest clonotypes hold 0.95% to 1.5% of the sample. The sequencing input was PBMCs. The receptor set was obtained from a woman aged 45-65 years with colorectal cancer.

The chain has TRBV18 and TRBJ2-4; D is ambiguous. This CDR3 is built from 16 residues. Germline V gives CDR1 KGHSH, CDR2 LQKENI. V was clipped by 5 bases and J by 3 bases, with 17 bases between them. The CDR3: CASSNSIGVSKNIQYF. The CDR3 DNA reads TGTGCCAGCTCAAACTCGATAGGAGTAAGCAAAAACATTCAGTACTTC.

The rearrangement uses TRBV28 and TRBJ1-5; TRBD1 matches at 8 bases. J gave up 5 bases and V 5 bases, and 5 bases lay outside the gene matches. The CDR3 loop spans 14 amino acids. The germline CDR1 and CDR2 sequences are MDHEN and SYDVKM. As DNA, the CDR3 is TGTGCCAGCAGTGCATCAGGGGGCTATCAGCCCCAGCATTTT. Translating it yields CASSASGGYQPQHF.

There are a few counts of this clone. J is TRBJ2-7 and V is TRBV6-5; possible D gene TRBD1, 7 bases. The V and J ends lost 2 bases and 0 bases respectively, with 8 bases between them. The CDR3 runs 14 residues. Germline CDR1 and CDR2: MNHEY and SVGAGI. The DNA of the CDR3 is TGTGCCAGCAGTTACCAGGGGGGCTCCTACGAGCAGTACTTC. This codes for CASSYQGGSYEQYF.

This chain connects TRBV10-1 to TRBJ2-3; weak D call: TRBD2 (5 bases). CDR1 is WNHNN, CDR2 SYGVQD, per germline (reference sequence). The CDR3 totals 15 residues. The V end was cut by 0 bases, the J end by 3 bases, with 10 bases between. Here the CDR3 reads CASSESGGGTDTQYF. The CDR3 DNA is TGCGCCAGCAGTGAGTCCGGTGGAGGAACAGATACGCAGTATTTT.

The V and J genes are TRBV3-1 (or the pseudogene TRBV3-2) and TRBJ2-3, with 9 bases identical to TRBD1. The V gene end was trimmed by 2 bases and the J gene end by 4 bases; junction bases not matched to a gene: 7. CDR1 LGHDT and CDR2 YNNKEL come from the germline V gene (reference sequence). The CDR3 covers 16 residues. This chain's CDR3 is CASSQRDRAFADTQYF. In DNA, the CDR3 is TGTGCCAGCAGCCAAAGGGACAGGGCTTTCGCAGATACGCAGTATTTT.

The CDR3, as DNA: TGTGCCAGCAGTGAATCCATTAGAAGCTCCTACGAGCAGTACTTC. Its translation: CASSESIRSSYEQYF. V and J are TRBV6-1 and TRBJ2-7; D is undetermined. CDR1 MNHNS and CDR2 SASEGT come from the germline V gene. Trimming left V 2 bases short and J 0 bases short, with 11 bases between. This CDR3 has 15 residues.

The chain is built from TRBV5-1 and TRBJ1-5, with unresolved D. Germline V gene sequence: CDR1 SGHRS, CDR2 YFSETQ. The V gene lost 0 bases and the J gene lost 1 base, with 8 bases spanning the gap. This CDR3 comprises 15 residues. This chain's CDR3 is CASSLDGVSNQPQHF. Written as DNA, the CDR3 is TGCGCCAGCAGCTTGGATGGGGTAAGCAATCAGCCCCAGCATTTT.

This chain joins TRBV19 and TRBJ2-1, with D tentatively TRBD2 (5 bases). V lost 3 bases and J lost 0, with 9 bases in between. Germline CDR1 LNHDA, CDR2 SQIVND (reference sequence). The CDR3 spans 15 residues. CDR3 nucleotide sequence: TGTGCCAGTAGTATCGGGGTAAACTCCTACAATGAGCAGTTCTTC. Translated, it gives CASSIGVNSYNEQFF.

The chain couples TRBV6-1 to TRBJ2-1; tentatively, D is TRBD1 (6 bases). Germline V gives CDR1 MNHNS, CDR2 SASEGT. V lost 3 bases to trimming and J lost 8 bases, with 11 bases between them. This CDR3 contains 13 residues. This CDR3 is CASSENRVDEQFF. Written as DNA, the CDR3 is TGTGCCAGCAGTGAGAACAGGGTTGATGAGCAGTTCTTC.

The chain joins TRBV5-5 to TRBJ2-2; no clear D gene. The V gene lost 4 bases and the J gene lost 1 base, with 8 bases spanning the gap. The CDR3 loop spans 14 amino acids. CDR1 and CDR2 (germline): SGHKS, YYEKEE (reference sequence). DNA of the CDR3: TGTGCCAGCAGCCCCCCGATGAACACCGGGGAGCTGTTTTTT. It is translated as CASSPPMNTGELFF.

The chain couples TRBV2 to TRBJ2-1; D call uncertain. This CDR3 spans 13 amino acids. CDR1 and CDR2 from the germline V gene are SNHLY and FYNNEI. Trimming left V 3 bases short and J 7 bases short, with 10 bases between. CDR3 protein: CASSESYRNEQFF. The CDR3, as DNA: TGTGCCAGCAGTGAGTCGTATAGGAATGAGCAGTTCTTC.

The chain combines TRBV7-2 with TRBJ2-3; perhaps TRBD1 as D (6 bases). This CDR3 is 15 amino acids long. The ends were cut back, 3 bases at V and 9 bases at J, with 19 bases in the middle. Germline V lookup: CDR1 SGHTA, CDR2 FQGNSA. The CDR3: CASSFRMQGKNTQYF. The CDR3 DNA reads as TGTGCCAGCAGCTTTAGAATGCAGGGGAAAAACACGCAGTATTTT. The whole variable domain, filled in from reference TRBV7-2 and TRBJ2-3, reads GAGVSQSPSNKVTEKGKDVELRCDPISGHTALYWYRQSLGQGLEFLIYFQGNSAPDKSGLPSDRFSAERTGGSVSTLTIQRTQQEDSAVYLCASSFRMQGKNTQYFGPGTRLTVL.

Concerning this clone: Germline and junction disagree at one end, which may indicate a read error. In the same sample, other DNA sequences code for this CDR3. This chain links TRBV6-5 with TRBJ2-5, with a tentative D call TRBD2 (6 bases). This CDR3 region has 14 residues. Germline assignment: CDR1 MNHEY and CDR2 SVGAGI. In DNA, the CDR3 is TGCGCCAGCAGTTACTCGATAAGCGGGGAGACCCAGTACTTC. The encoded protein is CASSYSISGETQYF.